The 30 T cell receptor beta chains presented below share a single source sample, sequenced in a study of T-cell reconstitution after alpha-beta-depleted transplantation in children. A library of TCRbeta sequences, prepared with unique molecular identifiers, was generated. TCRdb recomputed calls from the PCR reads with MiXCR, one row per CDR3 protein. The repertoire holds some 490,000 distinct CDR3 sequences, 12% seen once, with around 6.1% in the top ten. Sequencing used PBMCs from the stem cell graft donor, obtained from the stem cell graft. All receptors come from a human donor who donated a stem cell graft to a child with combined immunodeficiency.

This clonotype has just a few counts. This sequence joins TRBV5-1 and TRBJ1-1, with TRBD1 matching over 8 bases. Germline V gene lookup returns CDR1 SGHRS and CDR2 YFSETQ. V shed 4 bases and J 4 bases; nucleotides not matched to a gene: 3. The CDR3 extends over 13 amino acids. The CDR3 DNA reads as TGCGCCAGCAGCAGACAGGGGACCACTGAAGCTTTCTTT. This sequence encodes CASSRQGTTEAFF.

This clonotype was seen more than once but under ten times. The chain recombines TRBV5-1 with TRBJ2-2; D perhaps matches TRBD1 (5 bases). In germline, CDR1 is SGHRS, CDR2 YFSETQ. This CDR3 comprises 15 residues. V lost 4 bases to trimming and J lost 5 bases, with 15 bases between them. The CDR3 loop reads CASSLNDRPTGELFF. The CDR3 DNA reads as TGCGCCAGCAGCCTAAACGACAGACCAACCGGGGAGCTGTTTTTT. Drawing the rest from reference TRBV5-1 and TRBJ2-2, the complete variable domain is KAGVTQTPRYLIKTRGQQVTLSCSPISGHRSVSWYQQTPGQGLQFLFEYFSETQRNKGNFPGRFSGRQFSNSRSEMNVSTLELGDSALYLCASSLNDRPTGELFFGEGSRLTVL.

A few counts support this clonotype. This sequence joins TRBV7-2 and TRBJ2-1, with D possibly TRBD2 on 5 matching bases. Germline V gene data show CDR1 as SGHTA and CDR2 as FQGNSA. V dropped 3 bases and J dropped 7 bases, with 16 bases sitting between them. The length of the CDR3 is 15 residues. CDR3 DNA: TGTGCCAGCAGCTTGTCCAGCGGTCCTTTTAATGAGCAGTTCTTC. It specifies CASSLSSGPFNEQFF.

This clonotype occurred once. V usage is TRBV4-1 and J usage is TRBJ2-2, with 10 positions matching TRBD1. V gave up 0 bases and J gave up 0 bases; unmatched junction bases: 10. CDR1 and CDR2 (germline): MGHRA, YSYEKL. The CDR3 loop spans 20 amino acids. CDR3 nucleotides: TGCGCCAGCAGCCAAGATCCGGGACAGGGGTCGTTCGCGAACACCGGGGAGCTGTTTTTT. Encoded protein: CASSQDPGQGSFANTGELFF.

The chain joins TRBV29-1 to TRBJ2-3, with 10 bases lining up with TRBD1. Trimming at V came to 6 bases and at J to 4 bases, leaving 7 bases not matched to a gene. There are 14 residues in the CDR3. Germline lookup yields CDR1 SQVTM and CDR2 ANQGSEA. CDR3 amino acids: CSVATGGWADTQYF. CDR3 DNA: TGCAGCGTCGCGACAGGGGGCTGGGCAGATACGCAGTATTTT.

This clonotype was seen only a few times. The gene calls are TRBV12-3 or TRBV12-4 and TRBJ2-7; 9 bases match TRBD2. The CDR3 spans 17 residues. V lost 3 bases and J lost 2; bases outside the gene matches: 11. This CDR3 is CASSFGVAGGLAYEQYF. The CDR3 bases are TGTGCCAGCAGTTTCGGGGTTGCGGGAGGGCTTGCCTACGAGCAGTACTTC.

This clonotype was picked up many times. The rearrangement joins TRBV20-1 to TRBJ2-1; 12 bases line up with TRBD1. The J segment lost 6 bases and the V segment lost 1 base, leaving 7 bases of the junction unmatched. This CDR3 spans 16 amino acids. Germline V CDR1 and CDR2: DFQATT, SNEGSKA (reference sequence). DNA of the CDR3: TGCAGTGCTAGAGGGGGGACAGGGGGCGCCGGCAATGAGCAGTTCTTC. Translation gives CSARGGTGGAGNEQFF.

This clonotype was recorded a few times. V usage is TRBV9 and J usage is TRBJ2-1; 11 nucleotides match TRBD1. The CDR3 has 17 residues. V lost 3 bases, J lost 0 bases, and 5 bases stayed unmatched. The germline CDR1 and CDR2 sequences are SGDLS and YYNGEE. CDR3 residues: CASSGTGGPYSYNEQFF. The CDR3 bases are TGTGCCAGCAGCGGGACAGGGGGCCCATACTCCTACAATGAGCAGTTCTTC. The full variable domain, in which reference TRBV9 and TRBJ2-1 provide the parts outside the CDR3, is DSGVTQTPKHLITATGQRVTLRCSPRSGDLSVYWYQQSLDQGLQFLIQYYNGEERAKGNILERFSAQQFPDLHSELNLSSLELGDSALYFCASSGTGGPYSYNEQFFGPGTRLTVL.

Concerning this clonotype itself: This may stem from a read error, because a much larger clone lies one nucleotide away. J is TRBJ2-1 and V is TRBV28; weak D call: TRBD2 (6 bases). The germline V gene has CDR1 MDHEN and CDR2 SYDVKM. CDR3 length: 15 amino acids. V lost 5 bases and J 6 bases, leaving 17 bases between the germline ends. The chain's CDR3 is CASSAGTGGINEQFF. DNA for the CDR3: TGTGCCAGCAGTGCCGGGACTGGCGGGATCAATGAGCAGTTCTTC.

This chain joins TRBV7-6 and TRBJ1-1; D might be TRBD1 (5 bases). Trimming removed 1 base from V and 7 bases from J, with 16 bases in between. CDR3 length equals 15 residues. Looked up from germline, CDR1 is SGHVS and CDR2 is FNYEAQ. CDR3 protein: CASSLGGTGLDEAFF. CDR3 nucleotides: TGTGCCAGCAGCTTAGGGGGGACCGGGCTCGATGAAGCTTTCTTT. Complete variable domain (other parts from reference TRBV7-6 and TRBJ1-1): GAGVSQSPRYKVTKRGQDVALRCDPISGHVSLYWYRQALGQGPEFLTYFNYEAQQDKSGLPNDRFSAERPEGSISTLTIQRTEQRDSAMYRCASSLGGTGLDEAFFGQGTRLTVV.

This clonotype was counted a few times. The chain employs TRBV5-6 and TRBJ2-1; D is uncertain. Trimming shortened V by 1 base and J by 15 bases, and 14 bases separated the two germline ends. The length of the CDR3 is 12 residues. CDR1 is SGHDT, CDR2 YYEEEE, per germline. CDR3 loop: CASSLSSNLPFF. The DNA for the CDR3 is TGTGCCAGCAGCTTGTCCAGTAATCTACCGTTCTTC.

The chain combines TRBV7-6 with TRBJ2-1, with D perhaps TRBD1 or TRBD2 (5 bases each). The germline gives CDR1 SGHVS, CDR2 FNYEAQ. V lost 5 bases and J lost 2, with 10 bases in between. The CDR3 spans 14 residues. CDR3 residues: CASSPGPAYNEQFF. In DNA form, the CDR3 reads TGTGCCAGCAGCCCGGGACCGGCCTACAATGAGCAGTTCTTC.

This clonotype was found a few times. The gene calls are TRBV20-1 and TRBJ1-4; unclear D gene. The CDR3 runs 13 residues. With 6 bases removed from V and 4 bases from J, the gap between germline ends came to 12 bases. The V gene's germline CDR1 is DFQATT and CDR2 SNEGSKA (reference sequence). CDR3 coding DNA: TGCAGTGCCCCCGGTCCTCTTAATGAAAAACTGTTTTTT. This gives the protein CSAPGPLNEKLFF.

The chain links TRBV5-1 to TRBJ2-2; 9 bases fit TRBD2. This CDR3 has 15 amino acids. J gave up 5 bases and V 9 bases, and 11 bases lay outside the gene matches. CDR1 and CDR2 from the germline V gene are SGHRS and YFSETQ. The CDR3 protein is CATSGDPSGTGELFF. The CDR3 DNA reads TGCGCCACTAGCGGGGACCCCTCGGGGACCGGGGAGCTGTTTTTT. Combining the CDR3 with reference TRBV5-1 and TRBJ2-2 gives the whole variable domain KAGVTQTPRYLIKTRGQQVTLSCSPISGHRSVSWYQQTPGQGLQFLFEYFSETQRNKGNFPGRFSGRQFSNSRSEMNVSTLELGDSALYLCATSGDPSGTGELFFGEGSRLTVL.

The sample holds a few counts of this clonotype. V gene TRBV12-3 or TRBV12-4 combines with J gene TRBJ1-1; D uncertain. This CDR3 comprises 15 residues. Deletions cut 6 bases from V and 1 base from J, with 15 bases between. CDR3 in DNA: TGTGCCAGCAGCACCCCTTGGCAGAGGAACACTGAAGCTTTCTTT. Its protein is CASSTPWQRNTEAFF.

This clonotype came up many times. V and J are TRBV4-3 and TRBJ2-1; 9 nucleotides match TRBD2. The CDR3 has 15 residues. In germline, CDR1 is LGHNA, CDR2 YSLEER. V lost 5 bases to trimming and J lost 7 bases; unmatched junction nucleotides: 9. This CDR3 reads CASSTAGGPMNEQFF. The CDR3 coding sequence is TGCGCCAGCAGCACGGCGGGAGGGCCAATGAATGAGCAGTTCTTC.

In this sample, this clonotype turned up many times. This chain joins TRBV7-2 and TRBJ1-5; 8 bases line up with TRBD1. The germline V gene has CDR1 SGHTA and CDR2 FQGNSA. Germline trimming cut 1 base from V and 4 bases from J; bases unmatched to any gene: 9. CDR3 length: 17 residues. In nucleotides, the CDR3 is TGTGCCAGCAGCTTAGGTGGCAGGGGGCTTGGGAATCAGCCCCAGCATTTT. As protein: CASSLGGRGLGNQPQHF.

This clonotype was seen only a few times. The rearrangement uses TRBV24-1 and TRBJ2-1; 8 positions agree with TRBD2. This CDR3 region has 15 residues. The J segment lost 10 bases and the V segment lost 4 bases, leaving 11 bases of the junction unmatched. CDR1 KGHDR and CDR2 SFDVKD come from the germline V gene. The DNA for the CDR3 is TGTGCCACCAGTGACCCAGGGACTAGTGTTCGAGAGCAGTTCTTC. Translated, it gives CATSDPGTSVREQFF.

This clonotype was found a few times. The chain uses TRBV30 and TRBJ1-3, with D uncertain. V was clipped by 2 bases and J by 3 bases, with 5 bases between them. CDR3 length: 12 residues. Germline V CDR1 and CDR2: GTSNPN, SVGIG (reference sequence). CDR3 loop: CAWSPGGNTIYF. CDR3 nucleotide sequence: TGTGCCTGGAGTCCTGGTGGAAACACCATATATTTT. Together with reference TRBV30 and TRBJ1-3, the CDR3 gives the full variable domain: SQTIHQWPATLVQPVGSPLSLECTVEGTSNPNLYWYRQAAGRGLQLLFYSVGIGQISSEVPQNLSASRPQDRQFILSSKKLLLSDSGFYLCAWSPGGNTIYFGEGSWLTVV.

This clonotype was observed a few times. The CDR3 loop is CASSVGLAPSNEQFF. CDR3 DNA: TGTGCCAGCAGCGTAGGACTAGCTCCATCCAATGAGCAGTTCTTC. V usage is TRBV9 and J usage is TRBJ2-1, with TRBD2 matching 7 bases. Germline values: CDR1 SGDLS, CDR2 YYNGEE. With V trimmed by 0 bases and J by 6 bases, 6 bases remained unmatched. This CDR3 is 15 amino acids long.

This clonotype was found a few times. The V and J genes are TRBV6-5 and TRBJ2-1; D might be TRBD1 (5 bases). The CDR3 totals 17 residues. Germline V CDR1 and CDR2: MNHEY, SVGAGI. Trimming pared 0 bases from V and 3 bases from J, leaving 15 bases between. CDR3 amino acids: CASSYSERVQVYNEQFF. DNA for the CDR3: TGTGCCAGCAGTTACTCAGAAAGGGTACAGGTCTACAATGAGCAGTTCTTC.

This clonotype was counted only a few times. The rearrangement links TRBV18 to TRBJ2-7; no clear D gene. The germline V and J ends were trimmed by 3 bases and 5 bases, with 8 bases remaining between them. The CDR3 consists of 12 residues. Germline CDR1 and CDR2: KGHSH and LQKENI. CDR3 nucleotide sequence: TGTGCCAGCTCACCGAGTCCCCACGAGCAGTACTTC. Residues: CASSPSPHEQYF.

Many counts were recorded for this clonotype. This chain uses TRBV7-8 with TRBJ2-1; no definite D call. The germline V gene encodes CDR1 SGHVS and CDR2 FQNEAQ. This CDR3 has 14 residues. The V gene lost 5 bases and the J gene lost 7 bases, with 15 bases spanning the gap. The CDR3 reads CASSRLTTWNEQFF. CDR3 bases: TGTGCCAGCAGCCGACTTACGACATGGAATGAGCAGTTCTTC.

This clonotype has only a few counts. The V call is TRBV5-1, the J call TRBJ2-3; 12 positions agree with TRBD2. CDR1 and CDR2 from the germline V gene are SGHRS and YFSETQ. This CDR3 contains 15 residues. V shed 0 bases, J shed 6 bases, and the junction held 2 bases outside the gene matches. CDR3 residues: CASSLDTSGGDTQYF. CDR3 coding DNA: TGCGCCAGCAGCTTGGATACTAGCGGGGGGGATACGCAGTATTTT.

Ten or more counts support this clonotype. This chain joins TRBV6-5 and TRBJ2-3; no definite D call. V was shortened by 6 bases and J by 5 bases, with 18 bases between the two germline ends. CDR1 is MNHEY and CDR2 is SVGAGI in the germline V gene. The CDR3 totals 15 residues. CDR3 sequence (DNA): TGTGCCAGCAGCTCCTCGGACCCCTATGGAGATACGCAGTATTTT. It codes for CASSSSDPYGDTQYF.

The chain uses TRBV9 and TRBJ1-2; D remains ambiguous. The germline V gene encodes CDR1 SGDLS and CDR2 YYNGEE. CDR3 length: 13 amino acids. The V end lost 0 bases, the J end lost 6 bases, and 9 bases lay between the germline ends. Here the CDR3 reads CASSVGPRDGYTF. The CDR3 DNA reads TGTGCCAGCAGCGTAGGCCCGAGAGATGGCTACACCTTC.

This chain uses TRBV30 with TRBJ2-7, with D perhaps being TRBD1 or TRBD2 (5 bases each). Trimming pared 4 bases from V and 2 bases from J, leaving 9 bases between. Germline values: CDR1 GTSNPN, CDR2 SVGIG (reference sequence). This CDR3 contains 12 residues. In DNA, the CDR3 is TGTGCCTGGACGGGACGGCCCTACGAGCAGTACTTC. Translation: CAWTGRPYEQYF.

This clonotype was observed at least ten times. A much larger clone differs from this one at a single base, so this may be a read error. CDR3 DNA sequence: TGTGCCAGCAGCCACAACAATGAGCAGTTCTTC. This encodes CASSHNNEQFF. The V call is TRBV7-9, the J call TRBJ2-1; D uncertain. The CDR3 runs 11 residues. Trimming took 5 bases from V and 5 from J, leaving 4 bases between them. From germline, CDR1 is SEHNR and CDR2 FQNEAQ (reference sequence).

This sequence joins TRBV6-5 and TRBJ1-6, with a weak D call TRBD1 (5 bases). Germline loops: CDR1 MNHEY, CDR2 SVGAGI. The V end lost 0 bases, the J end lost 3 bases, and 9 bases lay between the germline ends. CDR3 size: 16 residues. The CDR3 spells CASSYSMGLYNSPLHF. CDR3 nucleotides: TGTGCCAGCAGTTACTCAATGGGGCTCTATAATTCACCCCTCCACTTT.

V and J are TRBV4-1 and TRBJ2-1; 7 bases align to TRBD2. The CDR3 has 14 residues. The V and J ends lost 1 base and 8 bases, in that order; junction bases with no gene match: 5. Looked up from germline, CDR1 is MGHRA and CDR2 is YSYEKL. The CDR3 reads CASSQVGGSDEQFF. The CDR3 nucleotides are TGCGCCAGCAGCCAAGTCGGCGGGAGCGATGAGCAGTTCTTC.